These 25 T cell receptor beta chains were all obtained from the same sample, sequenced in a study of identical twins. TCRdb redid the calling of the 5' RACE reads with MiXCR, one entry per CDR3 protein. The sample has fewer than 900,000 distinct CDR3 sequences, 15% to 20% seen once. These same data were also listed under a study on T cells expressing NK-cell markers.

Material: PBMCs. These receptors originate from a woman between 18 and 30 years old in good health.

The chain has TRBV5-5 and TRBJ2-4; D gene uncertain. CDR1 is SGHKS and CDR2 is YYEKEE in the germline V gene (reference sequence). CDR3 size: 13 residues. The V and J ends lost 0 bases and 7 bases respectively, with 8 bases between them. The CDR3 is CASSLAGGNIQYF. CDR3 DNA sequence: TGTGCCAGCAGCTTGGCTGGTGGGAACATTCAGTACTTC.

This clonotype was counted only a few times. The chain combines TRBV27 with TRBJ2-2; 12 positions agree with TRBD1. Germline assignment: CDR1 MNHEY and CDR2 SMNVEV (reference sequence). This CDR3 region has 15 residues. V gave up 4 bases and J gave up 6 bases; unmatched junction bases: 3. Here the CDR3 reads CASSSGTGGSGELFF. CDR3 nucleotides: TGTGCCAGCAGTTCCGGGACAGGGGGCTCCGGGGAGCTGTTTTTT.

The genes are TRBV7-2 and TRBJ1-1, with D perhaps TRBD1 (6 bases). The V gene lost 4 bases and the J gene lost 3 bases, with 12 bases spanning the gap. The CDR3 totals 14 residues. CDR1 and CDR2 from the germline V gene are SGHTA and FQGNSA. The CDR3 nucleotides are TGTGCCAGCAGCTCAAGGGGGTTCTACACTGAAGCTTTCTTT. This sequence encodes CASSSRGFYTEAFF.

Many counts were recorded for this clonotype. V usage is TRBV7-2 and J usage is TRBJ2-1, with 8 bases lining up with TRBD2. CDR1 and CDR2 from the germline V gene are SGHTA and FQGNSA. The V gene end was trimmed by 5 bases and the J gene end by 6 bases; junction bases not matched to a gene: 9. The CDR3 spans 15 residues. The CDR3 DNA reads TGTGCCAGCAGCCAAGAGGCTAGCGGGCCCAATGAGCAGTTCTTC. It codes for CASSQEASGPNEQFF.

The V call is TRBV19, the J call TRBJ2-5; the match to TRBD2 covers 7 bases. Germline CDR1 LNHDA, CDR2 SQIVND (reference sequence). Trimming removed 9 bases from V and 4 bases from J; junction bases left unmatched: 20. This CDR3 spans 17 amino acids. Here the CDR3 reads CASRNIGGGPSGETQYF. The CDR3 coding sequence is TGTGCCAGCCGTAATATTGGGGGAGGGCCCTCCGGAGAGACCCAGTACTTC.

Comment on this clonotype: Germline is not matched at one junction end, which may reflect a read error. CDR3 DNA sequence: TGTGCCAGCAGTAAAGACAGGCGCCCGGTCTTC. Translating it yields CASSKDRRPVF. This chain joins TRBV12-3 or TRBV12-4 and TRBJ2-1, with TRBD1 as a possible D gene (6 bases). The CDR3 has 11 residues.

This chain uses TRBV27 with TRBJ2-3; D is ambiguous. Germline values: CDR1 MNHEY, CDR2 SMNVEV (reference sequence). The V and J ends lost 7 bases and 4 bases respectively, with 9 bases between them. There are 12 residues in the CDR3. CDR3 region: CASTDSSDTQYF. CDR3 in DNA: TGTGCCAGCACAGATAGCTCAGATACGCAGTATTTT.

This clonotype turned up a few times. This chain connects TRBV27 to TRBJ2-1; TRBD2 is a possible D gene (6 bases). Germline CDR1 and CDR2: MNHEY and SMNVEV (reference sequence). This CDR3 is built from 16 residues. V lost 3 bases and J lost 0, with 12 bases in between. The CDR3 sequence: CASSFHTGGSYNEQFF. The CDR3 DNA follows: TGTGCCAGCAGTTTCCATACCGGGGGCTCCTACAATGAGCAGTTCTTC.

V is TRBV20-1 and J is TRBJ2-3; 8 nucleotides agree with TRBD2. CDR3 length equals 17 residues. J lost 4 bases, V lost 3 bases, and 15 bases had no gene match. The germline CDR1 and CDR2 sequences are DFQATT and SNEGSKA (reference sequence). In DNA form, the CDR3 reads TGCAGTGCTAGGGCCCTCCGGCGGGGGGCACTTCCAGATACGCAGTATTTT. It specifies CSARALRRGALPDTQYF.

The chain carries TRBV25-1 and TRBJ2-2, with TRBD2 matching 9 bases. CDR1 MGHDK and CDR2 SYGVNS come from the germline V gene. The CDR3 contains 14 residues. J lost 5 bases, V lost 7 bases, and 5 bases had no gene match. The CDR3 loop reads CASMLAGGTGELFF. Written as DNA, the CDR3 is TGTGCCAGCATGTTGGCGGGAGGGACCGGGGAGCTGTTTTTT. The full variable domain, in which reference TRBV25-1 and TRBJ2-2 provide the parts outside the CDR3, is EADIYQTPRYLVIGTGKKITLECSQTMGHDKMYWYQQDPGMELHLIHYSYGVNSTEKGDLSSESTVSRIRTEHFPLTLESARPSHTSQYLCASMLAGGTGELFFGEGSRLTVL.

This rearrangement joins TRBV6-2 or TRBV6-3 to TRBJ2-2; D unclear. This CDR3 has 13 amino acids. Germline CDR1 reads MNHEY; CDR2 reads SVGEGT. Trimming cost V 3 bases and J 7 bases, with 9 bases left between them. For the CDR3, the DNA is TGTGCCAGCAGTTATTCGGACCACGGGGAGCTGTTTTTT. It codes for CASSYSDHGELFF.

This CDR3 reads CASSVSGGYEQYF. CDR3 sequence (DNA): TGTGCCAGCAGCGTATCCGGGGGCTACGAGCAGTACTTC. The genes are TRBV9 and TRBJ2-7, with D perhaps TRBD2 (6 bases). Germline V gives CDR1 SGDLS, CDR2 YYNGEE. CDR3 length: 13 amino acids. V dropped 1 base and J dropped 3 bases, with 8 bases sitting between them.

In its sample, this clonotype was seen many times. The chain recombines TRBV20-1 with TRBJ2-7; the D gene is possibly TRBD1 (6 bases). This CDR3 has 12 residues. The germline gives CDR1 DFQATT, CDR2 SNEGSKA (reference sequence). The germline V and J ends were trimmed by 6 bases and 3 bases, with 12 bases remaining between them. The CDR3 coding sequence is TGCAGTGCCTCAGGACAGCTCTACGAGCAGTACTTC. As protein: CSASGQLYEQYF.

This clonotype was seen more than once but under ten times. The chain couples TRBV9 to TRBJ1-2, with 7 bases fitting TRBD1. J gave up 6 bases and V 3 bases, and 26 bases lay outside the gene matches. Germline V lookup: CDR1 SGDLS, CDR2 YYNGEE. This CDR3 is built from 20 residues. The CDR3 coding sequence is TGTGCCAGCAGCGGTGGGACGGACGGGACAGCAGGATCCTTTGGTAATGGCTACACCTTC. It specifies CASSGGTDGTAGSFGNGYTF.

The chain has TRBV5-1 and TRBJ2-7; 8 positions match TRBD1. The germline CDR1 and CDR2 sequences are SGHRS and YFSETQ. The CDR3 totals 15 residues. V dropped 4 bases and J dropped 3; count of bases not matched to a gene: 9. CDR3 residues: CASSLNDGQGYEQYF. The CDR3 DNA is TGCGCCAGCAGCCTGAACGATGGACAGGGCTACGAGCAGTACTTC. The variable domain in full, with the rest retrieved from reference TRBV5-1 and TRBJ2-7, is KAGVTQTPRYLIKTRGQQVTLSCSPISGHRSVSWYQQTPGQGLQFLFEYFSETQRNKGNFPGRFSGRQFSNSRSEMNVSTLELGDSALYLCASSLNDGQGYEQYFGPGTRLTVT.

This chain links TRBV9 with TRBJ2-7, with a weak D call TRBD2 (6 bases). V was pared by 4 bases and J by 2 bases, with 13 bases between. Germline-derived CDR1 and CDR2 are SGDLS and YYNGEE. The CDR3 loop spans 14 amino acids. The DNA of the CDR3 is TGTGCCAGCAGCCCCACTAGCCGTACCTACGAGCAGTACTTC. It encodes CASSPTSRTYEQYF.

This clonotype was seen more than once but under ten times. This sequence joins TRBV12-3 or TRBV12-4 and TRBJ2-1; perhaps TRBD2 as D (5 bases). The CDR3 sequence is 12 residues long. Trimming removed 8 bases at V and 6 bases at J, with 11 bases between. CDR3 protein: CASPSGGNEQFF. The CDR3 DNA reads TGTGCCAGCCCCAGCGGCGGCAATGAGCAGTTCTTC.

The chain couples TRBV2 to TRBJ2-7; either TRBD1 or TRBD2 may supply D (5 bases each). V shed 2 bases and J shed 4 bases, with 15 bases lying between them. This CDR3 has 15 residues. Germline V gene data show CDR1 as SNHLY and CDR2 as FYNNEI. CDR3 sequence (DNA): TGTGCCAGCAGTGAACTGGGACCAAGATCTTACGAGCAGTACTTC. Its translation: CASSELGPRSYEQYF.

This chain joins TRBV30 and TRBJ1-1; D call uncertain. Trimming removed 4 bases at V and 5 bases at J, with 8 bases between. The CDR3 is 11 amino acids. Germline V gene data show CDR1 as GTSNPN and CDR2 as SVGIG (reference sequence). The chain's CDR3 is CAWNRVTEAFF. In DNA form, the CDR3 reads TGTGCCTGGAATCGAGTGACTGAAGCTTTCTTT.

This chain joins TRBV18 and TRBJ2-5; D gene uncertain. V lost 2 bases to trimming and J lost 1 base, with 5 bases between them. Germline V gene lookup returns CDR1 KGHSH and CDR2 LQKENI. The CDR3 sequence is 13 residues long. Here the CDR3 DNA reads TGTGCCAGCTCACCATACTTCCAAGAGACCCAGTACTTC. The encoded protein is CASSPYFQETQYF.

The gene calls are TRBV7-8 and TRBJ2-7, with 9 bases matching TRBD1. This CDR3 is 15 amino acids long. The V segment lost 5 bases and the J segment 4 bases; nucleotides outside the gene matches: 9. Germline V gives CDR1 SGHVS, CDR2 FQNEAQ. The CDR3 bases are TGTGCCAGCAGCACCGGGACAGGGCCGGTTTACGAGCAGTACTTC. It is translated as CASSTGTGPVYEQYF.

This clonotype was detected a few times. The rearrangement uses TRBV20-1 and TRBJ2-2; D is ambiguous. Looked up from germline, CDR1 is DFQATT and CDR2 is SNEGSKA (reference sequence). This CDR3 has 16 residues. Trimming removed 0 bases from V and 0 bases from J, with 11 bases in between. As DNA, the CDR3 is TGCAGTGCTAGAGATCCTGGTGGGCCGAACACCGGGGAGCTGTTTTTT. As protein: CSARDPGGPNTGELFF.

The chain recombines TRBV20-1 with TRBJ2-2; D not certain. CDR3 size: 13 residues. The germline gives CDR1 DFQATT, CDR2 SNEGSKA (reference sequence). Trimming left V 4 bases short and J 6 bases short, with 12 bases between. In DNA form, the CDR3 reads TGCAGTGCTAATCAAGCGTCAGCCGGGGAGCTGTTTTTT. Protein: CSANQASAGELFF.

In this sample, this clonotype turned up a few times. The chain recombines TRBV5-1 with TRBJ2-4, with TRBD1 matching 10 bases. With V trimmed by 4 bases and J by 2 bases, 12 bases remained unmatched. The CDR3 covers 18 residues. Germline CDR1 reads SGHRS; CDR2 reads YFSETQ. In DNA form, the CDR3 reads TGCGCCAGCAGCCCAGGGACAGGGGTGTACGTTTCCAAAAACATTCAGTACTTC. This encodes CASSPGTGVYVSKNIQYF. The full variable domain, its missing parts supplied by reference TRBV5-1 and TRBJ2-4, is KAGVTQTPRYLIKTRGQQVTLSCSPISGHRSVSWYQQTPGQGLQFLFEYFSETQRNKGNFPGRFSGRQFSNSRSEMNVSTLELGDSALYLCASSPGTGVYVSKNIQYFGAGTRLSVL.

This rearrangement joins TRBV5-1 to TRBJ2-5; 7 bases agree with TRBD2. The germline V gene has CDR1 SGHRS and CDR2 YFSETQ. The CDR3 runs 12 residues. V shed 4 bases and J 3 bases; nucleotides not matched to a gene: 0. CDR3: CASSREEETQYF. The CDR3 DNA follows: TGCGCCAGCAGCCGGGAGGAAGAGACCCAGTACTTC.